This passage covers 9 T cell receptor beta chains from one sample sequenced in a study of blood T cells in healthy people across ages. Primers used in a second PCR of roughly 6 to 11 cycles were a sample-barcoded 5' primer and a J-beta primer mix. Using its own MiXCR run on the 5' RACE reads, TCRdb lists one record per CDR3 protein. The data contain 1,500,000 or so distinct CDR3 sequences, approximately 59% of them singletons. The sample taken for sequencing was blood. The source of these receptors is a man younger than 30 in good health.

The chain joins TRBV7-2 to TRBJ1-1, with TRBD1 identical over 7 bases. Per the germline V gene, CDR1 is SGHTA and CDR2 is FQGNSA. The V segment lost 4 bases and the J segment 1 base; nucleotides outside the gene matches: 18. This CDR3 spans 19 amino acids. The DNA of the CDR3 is TGTGCCAGCAGCTCAAGGCTAGGGGGCAGCCGAACTCCGAACACTGAAGCTTTCTTT. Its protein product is CASSSRLGGSRTPNTEAFF.

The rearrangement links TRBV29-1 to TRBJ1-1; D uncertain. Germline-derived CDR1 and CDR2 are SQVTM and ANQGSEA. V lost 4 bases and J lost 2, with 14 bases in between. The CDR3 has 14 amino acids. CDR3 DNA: TGCAGCGTTGTCAGTCTCCCAGGCAACACTGAAGCTTTCTTT. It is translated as CSVVSLPGNTEAFF.

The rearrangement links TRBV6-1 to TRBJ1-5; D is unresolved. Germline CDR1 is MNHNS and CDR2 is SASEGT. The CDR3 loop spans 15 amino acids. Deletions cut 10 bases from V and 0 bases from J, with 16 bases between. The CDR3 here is CATADARYSNQPQHF. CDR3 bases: TGTGCCACAGCGGACGCGAGATATAGCAATCAGCCCCAGCATTTT.

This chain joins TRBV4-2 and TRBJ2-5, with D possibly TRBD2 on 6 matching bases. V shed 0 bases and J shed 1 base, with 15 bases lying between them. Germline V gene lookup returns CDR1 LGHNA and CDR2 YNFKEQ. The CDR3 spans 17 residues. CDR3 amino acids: CASSQEWAGTRQETQYF. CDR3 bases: TGTGCCAGCAGCCAAGAGTGGGCCGGGACTCGCCAAGAGACCCAGTACTTC.

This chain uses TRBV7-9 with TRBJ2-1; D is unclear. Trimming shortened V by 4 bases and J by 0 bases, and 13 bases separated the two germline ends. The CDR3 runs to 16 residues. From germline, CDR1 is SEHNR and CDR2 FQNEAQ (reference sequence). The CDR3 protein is CASSSLQESSYNEQFF. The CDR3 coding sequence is TGTGCCAGCAGCTCCCTTCAGGAGAGCTCCTACAATGAGCAGTTCTTC.

DNA for the CDR3: TGTGCCAGCAGTGTCTCGGGGAATCTCTACGAGCAGTTCTTC. Its protein product is CASSVSGNLYEQFF. This chain connects TRBV9 to TRBJ2-1; D possibly corresponds to TRBD2 (5 bases). The germline gives CDR1 SGDLS, CDR2 YYNGEE. Trimming left V 5 bases short and J 10 bases short, with 19 bases between. The CDR3 has 14 residues.

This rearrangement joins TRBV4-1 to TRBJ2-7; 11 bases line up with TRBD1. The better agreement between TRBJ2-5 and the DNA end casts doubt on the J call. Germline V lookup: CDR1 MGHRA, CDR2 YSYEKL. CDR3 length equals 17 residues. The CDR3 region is CASSLLGSGTGGGTQYF. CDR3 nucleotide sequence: TGCGCCAGCAGCTTACTCGGATCCGGGACAGGGGGAGGGACCCAGTACTTC.

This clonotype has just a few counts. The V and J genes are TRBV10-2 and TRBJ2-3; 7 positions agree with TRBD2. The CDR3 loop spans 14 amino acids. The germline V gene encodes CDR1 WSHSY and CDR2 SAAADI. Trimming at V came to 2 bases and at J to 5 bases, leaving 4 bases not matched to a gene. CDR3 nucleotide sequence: TGCGCCAGCAGTGAGAGGACTAGGGAAGATACGCAGTATTTT. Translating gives CASSERTREDTQYF.

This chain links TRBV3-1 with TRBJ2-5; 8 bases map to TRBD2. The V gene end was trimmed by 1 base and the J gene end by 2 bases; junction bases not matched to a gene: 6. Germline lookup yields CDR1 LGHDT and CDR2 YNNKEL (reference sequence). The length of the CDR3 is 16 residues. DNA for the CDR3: TGTGCCAGCAGCCAAGCCGGGAGGGGTGAGCAAGAGACCCAGTACTTC. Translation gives CASSQAGRGEQETQYF.